Listed below are T cell receptor beta chains from one sample, sequenced in a study of cytomegalovirus exposure and HLA in healthy donors. Assay used: immunoSEQ multiplex PCR; TCRdb lists only in-frame clones, some missing. The sample lists fewer than 250,000 clones, 60% to 80% occurring once. The sample consisted of PBMCs. These receptor sequences come from a young man in good health and CMV-seronegative. Both conserved end residues are part of each CDR3. D genes are given only for firm matches. Size is stated for part of the rows, as once, few or many counts, or as a class when the clone is expanded.

TRBV18,NA,TRBJ2-3,TRBD2,TGTGCCAGCTCAAAGCGGGAGACAGATACGCAGTATTTT,CASSKRETDTQYF
TRBV6-5,once,TRBJ2-7,TRBD1,TGTGCCAGCAGCCGCGGTCAGGGGGACGAGCAGTACTTC,CASSRGQGDEQYF
TRBV5-1,NA,TRBJ2-5,TRBD1,TGCGCCAGCAGCCCCGGGACAGGGGCGGAGACCCAGTACTTC,CASSPGTGAETQYF
TRBV5-1,few,TRBJ2-5,NA,TGCGCCAGCTACGAGTTCGCAGAGACCCAGTACTTC,CASYEFAETQYF
TRBV9,few,TRBJ1-5,NA,TGTGCCAGCAGCGTAGAGGATAGCCCTTATCAGCCCCAGCATTTT,CASSVEDSPYQPQHF
TRBV2,NA,TRBJ1-6,TRBD1,TGTGCCAGCAAGGGACAGGGTGAGGATTCACCCCTCCACTTT,CASKGQGEDSPLHF
TRBV2,NA,TRBJ1-5,TRBD1,TGTGCCAGCAGTGTACAGGGGGCCGGTGGCAATCAGCCCCAGCATTTT,CASSVQGAGGNQPQHF
TRBV5-4,medium-sized,TRBJ1-4,NA,TGTGCCAGCAGCTTGGAAGGTCCCCGCGGGGAAAAACTGTTTTTT,CASSLEGPRGEKLFF
TRBV6-6,NA,TRBJ1-5,NA,TGTGCCAGCAGTTACTATTTGGCAGATGATAATCAGCCCCAGCATTTT,CASSYYLADDNQPQHF
TRBV6-1,NA,TRBJ1-6,NA,TGTGCCAGCAGTGAGTTTCCCACGGGGAGGCATTCACCCCTCCACTTT,CASSEFPTGRHSPLHF
TRBV15,NA,TRBJ1-5,NA,TGTGCCACCAGCGGATTACAGTCGGTGGCCCAGCATTTT,CATSGLQSVAQHF
TRBV7-6,NA,TRBJ1-4,TRBD1,TGTGCCAGCAGCTTATGGACAGGGAGCGAAAAACTGTTTTTT,CASSLWTGSEKLFF
TRBV9,NA,TRBJ1-4,NA,TGTGCCAGCAGCGTAGCCGCGGACATTACTACTAACGAAAAACTGTTTTTT,CASSVAADITTNEKLFF
TRBV7-2,once,TRBJ2-7,TRBD1,TGTGCCAGCAGCTTAGGGGCAGGGGGCCTCTACGAGCAGTACTTC,CASSLGAGGLYEQYF
TRBV28,NA,TRBJ2-5,TRBD1,TGTGCCAGTCAGGGCTTCTGGACAGGGGGTAAACCGTACCAAGAGACCCAGTACTTC,CASQGFWTGGKPYQETQYF
TRBV10-3,NA,TRBJ1-4,TRBD1,TGTGCCATCAGTGTACAGGGGGGAAATGAAAAACTGTTTTTT,CAISVQGGNEKLFF
TRBV10-3,NA,TRBJ1-2,TRBD1,TGTGCCATCAGTGAGTCGAACAGGGGCCGTGGCTACACCTTC,CAISESNRGRGYTF
TRBV5-4,NA,TRBJ1-4,NA,TGTGCCAGCAGCATGGGGGGGGGTCAGGCTAATGAAAAACTGTTTTTT,CASSMGGGQANEKLFF
TRBV6-5,NA,TRBJ1-5,NA,TGTGCCAGCAGTTACCAGGACAGCGGTGATCAGCCCCAGCATTTT,CASSYQDSGDQPQHF
TRBV6-6,NA,TRBJ1-5,NA,TGTGCCAGCAGTTACGACCCCAGGAATCAGCCCCAGCATTTT,CASSYDPRNQPQHF
TRBV7-9,NA,TRBJ2-7,TRBD2,TGTTCCAGCAGCCCACTAGCGGGACTCTCCTACGAGCAGTACTTC,CSSSPLAGLSYEQYF
TRBV19,NA,TRBJ2-7,TRBD2,TGTGCCAGTAGTATAGGATCTAGCGGGGGGATCTACGAGCAGTACTTC,CASSIGSSGGIYEQYF